The 3 T cell receptor beta chains given below trace back to one sample, sequenced in a study of T cell responses to AZD1222 COVID-19 vaccine. Repertoires were generated with immunoSEQ multiplex PCR, while TCRdb's copy carries only in-frame clones and drops some. The table records about 140,000 clones, about 91% of them present only once. The starting material was peripheral blood, obtained on day 0 of AZD1222 vaccination. These receptors were obtained from an adult in good health.

V gene TRBV4-1 combines with J gene TRBJ2-7; D uncertain. The V and J ends lost 4 bases and 3 bases respectively, with 13 bases between them. CDR3 size: 14 residues. Germline V CDR1 and CDR2: MGHRA, YSYEKL. In DNA form, the CDR3 reads TGCGCCAGCAGCCCCCCCGGCGGAAACTACGAGCAGTACTTC. It encodes CASSPPGGNYEQYF.

This clone was observed a single time. The chain links TRBV7-6 to TRBJ2-2; 11 bases map to TRBD2. Germline CDR1 SGHVS, CDR2 FNYEAQ. The V segment lost 2 bases and the J segment 6 bases; nucleotides outside the gene matches: 5. The CDR3 is made up of 16 amino acids. CDR3 nucleotide sequence: TGTGCCAGCAGCTTAACCACTAGCGGGAGCGCCGGGGAGCTGTTTTTT. Protein: CASSLTTSGSAGELFF.

This chain joins TRBV25-1 and TRBJ2-3; TRBD2 matches at 10 bases. With 1 base clipped from V and 0 bases from J, the junction kept 7 bases outside the gene matches. The V gene's germline CDR1 is MGHDK and CDR2 SYGVNS. The CDR3 extends over 18 amino acids. The CDR3 sequence: CASSESGTSESSTDTQYF. CDR3 in DNA: TGTGCCAGCAGTGAATCGGGGACTAGCGAGAGCAGCACAGATACGCAGTATTTT.